This entry is about one T cell receptor (beta chain). The antigen is undetermined. This sample stems from a study of cytomegalovirus exposure and HLA in healthy donors. Background on the study: Prior work identified 120 million or so unique TCR beta sequences in 150 million to 200 million T cells. Overall study findings and caveats: In a later analysis, TCR association rates varied by HLA locus: DRB1 most, HLA-C fewest. A later analysis found most CMV-associated TCR beta chains apparently HLA-restricted. Equally common other TCR beta chains were less clonally expanded than HLA-associated ones, a later analysis found.

The study ran its PCR with 60 Vbeta and 13 Jbeta primers. Here immunoSEQ multiplex PCR was the method, and the copy in TCRdb shows in-frame clones only, minus some. The data hold 130,000 or so clones, with around 80% observed a single time. Germline CDR1 LGHNA, CDR2 YSLEER. V lost 0 bases to trimming and J lost 1 base, with 8 bases between them. The CDR3 extends over 15 amino acids. Sequenced material: PBMCs. This chain joins TRBV4-3 and TRBJ2-3; possible D gene TRBD2, 6 bases. The clonotype comes from a man aged 25 to 40 in good health and CMV-seronegative. CDR3 sequence reads: CASSQEGGGTDTQYF. Written as DNA, the CDR3 is TGCGCCAGCAGCCAAGAAGGCGGGGGCACAGATACGCAGTATTTT.